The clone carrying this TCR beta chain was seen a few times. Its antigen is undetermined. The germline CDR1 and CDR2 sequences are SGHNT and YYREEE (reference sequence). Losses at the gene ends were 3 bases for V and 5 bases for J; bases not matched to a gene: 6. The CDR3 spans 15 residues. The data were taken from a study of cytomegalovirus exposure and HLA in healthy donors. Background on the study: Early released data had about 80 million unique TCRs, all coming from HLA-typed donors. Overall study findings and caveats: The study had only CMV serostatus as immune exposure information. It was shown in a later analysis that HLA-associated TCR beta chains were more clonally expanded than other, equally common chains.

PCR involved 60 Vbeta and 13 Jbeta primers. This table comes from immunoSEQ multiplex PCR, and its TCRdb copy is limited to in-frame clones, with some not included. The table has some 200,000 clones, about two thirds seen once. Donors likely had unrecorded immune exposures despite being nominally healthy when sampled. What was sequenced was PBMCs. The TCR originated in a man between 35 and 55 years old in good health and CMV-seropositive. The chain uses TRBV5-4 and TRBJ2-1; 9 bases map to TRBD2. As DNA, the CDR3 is TGTGCCAGCAGCTCCTTAAGCGGGGGGAACAATGAGCAGTTCTTC. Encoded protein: CASSSLSGGNNEQFF.